This TCR beta chain was retrieved from a study of monozygotic twins with inflammatory bowel disease. General study findings and limits: The authors could not tell different T cell subtypes apart.

To note about this clonotype: The target antigen is unknown.

After skipping T cell sorting, the authors isolated total RNA from whole blood. There are 15 residues in the CDR3. Germline lookup yields CDR1 DFQATT and CDR2 SNEGSKA (reference sequence). TCRdb re-called the 5' RACE reads and catalogs CDR3 proteins one per entry, DNA excluded. The table lists about 300,000 distinct CDR3 sequences. The V gene is TRBV20-1, the J gene TRBJ2-1; TCRdb designates TRBD1, a call that cannot be tested without DNA. The sample consisted of blood. The receptor's source is a human donor with ulcerative colitis or Crohn's disease, or a healthy co-twin of an affected twin (not recorded which). This CDR3 reads CSARLGGQGINEQFF.